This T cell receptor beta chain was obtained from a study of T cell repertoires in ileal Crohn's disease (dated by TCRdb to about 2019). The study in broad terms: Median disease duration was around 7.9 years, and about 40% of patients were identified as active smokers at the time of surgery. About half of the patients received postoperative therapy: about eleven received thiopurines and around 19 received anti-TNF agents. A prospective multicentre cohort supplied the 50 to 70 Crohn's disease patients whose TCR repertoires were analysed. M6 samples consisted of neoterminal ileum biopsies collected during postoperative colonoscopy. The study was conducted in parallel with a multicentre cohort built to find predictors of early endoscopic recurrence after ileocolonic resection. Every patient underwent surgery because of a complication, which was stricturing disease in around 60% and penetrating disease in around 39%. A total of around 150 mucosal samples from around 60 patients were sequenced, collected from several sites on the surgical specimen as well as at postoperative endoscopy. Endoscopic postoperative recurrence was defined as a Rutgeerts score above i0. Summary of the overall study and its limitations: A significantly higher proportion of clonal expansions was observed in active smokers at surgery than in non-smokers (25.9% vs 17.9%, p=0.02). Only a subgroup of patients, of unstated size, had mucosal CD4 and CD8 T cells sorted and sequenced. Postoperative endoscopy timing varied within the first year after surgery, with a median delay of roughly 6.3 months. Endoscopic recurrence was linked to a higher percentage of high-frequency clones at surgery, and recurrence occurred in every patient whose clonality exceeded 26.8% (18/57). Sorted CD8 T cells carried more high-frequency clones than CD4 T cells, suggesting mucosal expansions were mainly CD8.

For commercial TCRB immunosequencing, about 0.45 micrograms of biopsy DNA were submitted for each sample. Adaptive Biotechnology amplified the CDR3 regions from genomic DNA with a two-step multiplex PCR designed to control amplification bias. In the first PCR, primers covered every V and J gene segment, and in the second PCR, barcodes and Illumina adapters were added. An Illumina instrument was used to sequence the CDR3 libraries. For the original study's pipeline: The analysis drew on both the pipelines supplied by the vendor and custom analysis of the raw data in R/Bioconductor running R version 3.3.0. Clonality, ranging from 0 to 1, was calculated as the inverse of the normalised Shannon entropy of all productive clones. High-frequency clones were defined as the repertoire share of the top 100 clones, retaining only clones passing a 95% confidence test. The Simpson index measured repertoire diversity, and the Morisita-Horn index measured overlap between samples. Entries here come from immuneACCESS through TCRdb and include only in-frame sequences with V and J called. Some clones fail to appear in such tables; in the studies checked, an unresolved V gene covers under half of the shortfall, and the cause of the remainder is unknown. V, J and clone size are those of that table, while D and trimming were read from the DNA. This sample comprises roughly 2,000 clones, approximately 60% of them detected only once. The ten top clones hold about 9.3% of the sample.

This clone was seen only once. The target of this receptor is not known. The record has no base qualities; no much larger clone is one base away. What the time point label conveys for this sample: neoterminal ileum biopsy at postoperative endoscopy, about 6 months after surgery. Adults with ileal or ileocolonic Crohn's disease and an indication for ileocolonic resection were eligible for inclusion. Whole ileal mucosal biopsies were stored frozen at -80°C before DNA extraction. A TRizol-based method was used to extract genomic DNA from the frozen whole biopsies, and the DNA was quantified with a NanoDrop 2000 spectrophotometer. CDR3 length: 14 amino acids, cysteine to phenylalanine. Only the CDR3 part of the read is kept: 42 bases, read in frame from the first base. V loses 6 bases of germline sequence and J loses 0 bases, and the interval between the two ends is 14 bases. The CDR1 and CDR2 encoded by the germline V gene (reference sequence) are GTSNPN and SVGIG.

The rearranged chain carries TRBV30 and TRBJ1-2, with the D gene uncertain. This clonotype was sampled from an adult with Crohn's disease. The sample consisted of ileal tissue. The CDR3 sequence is CACTQHLTNYGYTF. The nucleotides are TGTGCCTGTACACAGCACCTTACTAACTATGGCTACACCTTC.